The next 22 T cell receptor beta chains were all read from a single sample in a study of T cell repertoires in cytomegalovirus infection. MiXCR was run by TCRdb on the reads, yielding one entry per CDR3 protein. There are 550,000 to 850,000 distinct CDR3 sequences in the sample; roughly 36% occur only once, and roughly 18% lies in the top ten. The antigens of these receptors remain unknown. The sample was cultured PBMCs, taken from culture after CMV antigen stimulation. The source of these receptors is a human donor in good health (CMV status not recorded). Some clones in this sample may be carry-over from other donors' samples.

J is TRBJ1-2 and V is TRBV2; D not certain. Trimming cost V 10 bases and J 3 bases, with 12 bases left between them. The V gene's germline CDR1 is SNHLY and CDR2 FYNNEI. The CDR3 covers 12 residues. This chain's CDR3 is CATTTGDYGYTF. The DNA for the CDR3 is TGTGCCACTACCACCGGGGACTATGGCTACACCTTC.

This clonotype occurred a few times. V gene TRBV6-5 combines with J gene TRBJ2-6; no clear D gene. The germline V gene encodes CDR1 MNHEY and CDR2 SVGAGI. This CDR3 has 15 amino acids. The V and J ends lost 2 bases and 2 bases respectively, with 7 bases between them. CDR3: CASSYDLTGANVLTF. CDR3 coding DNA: TGTGCCAGCAGTTACGACTTAACTGGGGCCAACGTCCTGACTTTC.

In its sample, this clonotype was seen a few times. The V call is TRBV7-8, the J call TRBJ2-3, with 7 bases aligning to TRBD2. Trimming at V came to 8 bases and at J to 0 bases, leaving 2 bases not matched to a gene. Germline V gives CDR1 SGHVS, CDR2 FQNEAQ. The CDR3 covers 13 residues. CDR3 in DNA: TGTGCCAGCGGGGGGGTAAGCACAGATACGCAGTATTTT. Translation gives CASGGVSTDTQYF.

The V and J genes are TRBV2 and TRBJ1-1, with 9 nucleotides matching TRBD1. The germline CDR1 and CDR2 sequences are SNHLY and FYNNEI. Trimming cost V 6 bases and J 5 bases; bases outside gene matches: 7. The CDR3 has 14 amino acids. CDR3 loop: CASRNYRGRTEAFF. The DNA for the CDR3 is TGTGCCAGCAGAAACTACAGGGGGCGGACTGAAGCTTTCTTT.

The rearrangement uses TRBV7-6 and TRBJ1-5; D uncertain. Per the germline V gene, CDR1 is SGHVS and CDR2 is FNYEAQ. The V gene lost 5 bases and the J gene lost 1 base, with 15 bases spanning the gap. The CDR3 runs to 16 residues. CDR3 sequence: CASSAAGRLSNQPQHF. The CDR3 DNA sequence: TGTGCCAGCAGCGCCGCTGGTCGGCTGAGCAATCAGCCCCAGCATTTT.

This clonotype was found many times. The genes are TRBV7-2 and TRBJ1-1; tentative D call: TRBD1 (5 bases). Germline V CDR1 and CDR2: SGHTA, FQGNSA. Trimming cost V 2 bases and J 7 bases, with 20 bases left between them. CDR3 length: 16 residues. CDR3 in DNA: TGTGCCAGCAGCTTAATGACAGCCCTTGCCACTTATGAAGCTTTCTTT. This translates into CASSLMTALATYEAFF.

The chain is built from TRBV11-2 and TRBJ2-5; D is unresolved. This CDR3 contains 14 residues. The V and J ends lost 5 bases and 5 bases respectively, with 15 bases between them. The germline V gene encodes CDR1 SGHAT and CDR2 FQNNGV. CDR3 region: CASSPSERWETQYF. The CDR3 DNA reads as TGTGCCAGCAGCCCCTCAGAGAGATGGGAGACCCAGTACTTC.

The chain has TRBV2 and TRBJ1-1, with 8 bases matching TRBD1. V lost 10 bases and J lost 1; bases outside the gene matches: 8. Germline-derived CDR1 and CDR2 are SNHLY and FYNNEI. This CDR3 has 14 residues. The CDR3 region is CANPGDRRNTEAFF. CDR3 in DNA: TGTGCCAACCCAGGGGACAGGCGGAACACTGAAGCTTTCTTT.

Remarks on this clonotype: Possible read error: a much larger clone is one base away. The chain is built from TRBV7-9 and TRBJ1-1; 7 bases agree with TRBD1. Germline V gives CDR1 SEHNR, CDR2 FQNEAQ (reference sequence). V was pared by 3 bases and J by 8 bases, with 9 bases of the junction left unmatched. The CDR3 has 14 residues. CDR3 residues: CASSLTVRTGEAFF. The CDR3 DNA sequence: TGTGCCAGCAGCTTGACGGTTCGGACAGGCGAAGCTTTCTTT.

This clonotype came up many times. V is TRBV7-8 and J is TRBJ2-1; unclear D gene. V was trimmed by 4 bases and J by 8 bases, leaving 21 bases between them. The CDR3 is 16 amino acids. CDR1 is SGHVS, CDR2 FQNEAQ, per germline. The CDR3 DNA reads TGTGCCAGCAGCTCCAGGCACGCCTCTTCGGCCTATGAGCAGTTCTTC. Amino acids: CASSSRHASSAYEQFF.

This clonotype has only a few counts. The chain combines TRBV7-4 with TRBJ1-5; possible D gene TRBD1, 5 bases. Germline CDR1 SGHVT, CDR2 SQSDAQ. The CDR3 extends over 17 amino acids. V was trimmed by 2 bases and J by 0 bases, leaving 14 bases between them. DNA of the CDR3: TGTGCCAGCAGCTTAAATAAGGGACGAGATAGCAATCAGCCCCAGCATTTT. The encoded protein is CASSLNKGRDSNQPQHF. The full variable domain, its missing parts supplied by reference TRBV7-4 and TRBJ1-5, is GAGVSQSPRYKVAKRGRDVALRCDSISGHVTLYWYRQTLGQGSEVLTYSQSDAQRDKSGRPSGRFSAERPERSVSTLKIQRTEQGDSAVYLCASSLNKGRDSNQPQHFGDGTRLSIL.

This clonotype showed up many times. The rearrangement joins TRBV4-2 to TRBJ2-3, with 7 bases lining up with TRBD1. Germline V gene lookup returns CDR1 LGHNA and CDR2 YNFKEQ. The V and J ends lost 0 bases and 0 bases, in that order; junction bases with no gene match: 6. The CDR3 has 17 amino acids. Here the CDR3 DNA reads TGTGCCAGCAGCCAAGACACTCCGGGACAGAGCACAGATACGCAGTATTTT. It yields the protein CASSQDTPGQSTDTQYF.

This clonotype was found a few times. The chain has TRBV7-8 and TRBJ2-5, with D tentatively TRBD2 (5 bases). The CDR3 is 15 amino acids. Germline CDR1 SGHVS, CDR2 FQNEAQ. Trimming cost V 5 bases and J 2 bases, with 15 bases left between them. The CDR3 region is CASSPLVGSQETQYF. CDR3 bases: TGTGCCAGCAGCCCCCTTGTTGGGAGTCAAGAGACCCAGTACTTC.

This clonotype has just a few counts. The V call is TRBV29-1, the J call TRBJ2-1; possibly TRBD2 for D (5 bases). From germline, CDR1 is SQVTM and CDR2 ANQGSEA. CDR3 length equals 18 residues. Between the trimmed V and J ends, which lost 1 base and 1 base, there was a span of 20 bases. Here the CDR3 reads CSVEGFEGARSSYNEQFF. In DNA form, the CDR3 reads TGCAGCGTTGAAGGGTTTGAGGGCGCCAGGTCATCCTACAATGAGCAGTTCTTC.

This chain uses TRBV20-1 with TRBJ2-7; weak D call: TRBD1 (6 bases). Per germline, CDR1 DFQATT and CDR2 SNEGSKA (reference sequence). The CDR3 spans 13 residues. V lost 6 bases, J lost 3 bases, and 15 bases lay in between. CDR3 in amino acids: CSAARDTDYEQYF. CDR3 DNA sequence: TGCAGTGCCGCCCGGGACACGGACTACGAGCAGTACTTC.

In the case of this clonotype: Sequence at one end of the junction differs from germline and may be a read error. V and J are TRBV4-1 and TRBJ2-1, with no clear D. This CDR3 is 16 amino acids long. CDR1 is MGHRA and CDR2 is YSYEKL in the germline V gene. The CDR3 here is CASSQVGSDARARWFF. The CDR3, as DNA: TGTGCCAGCAGCCAAGTCGGTTCGGACGCTCGGGCCCGGTGGTTCTTC.

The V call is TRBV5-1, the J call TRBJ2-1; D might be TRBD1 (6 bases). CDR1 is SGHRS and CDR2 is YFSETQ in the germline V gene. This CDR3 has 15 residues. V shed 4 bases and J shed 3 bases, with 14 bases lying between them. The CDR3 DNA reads TGCGCCAGCAGCCCCGGGACACCAGTCTACAATGAGCAGTTCTTC. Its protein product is CASSPGTPVYNEQFF.

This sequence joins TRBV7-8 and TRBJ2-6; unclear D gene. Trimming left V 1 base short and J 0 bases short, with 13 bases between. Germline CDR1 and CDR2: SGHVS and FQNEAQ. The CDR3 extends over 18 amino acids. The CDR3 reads CASSLVAGRSSGANVLTF. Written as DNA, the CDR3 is TGTGCCAGCAGCTTAGTAGCCGGGCGGTCCTCTGGGGCCAACGTCCTGACTTTC.

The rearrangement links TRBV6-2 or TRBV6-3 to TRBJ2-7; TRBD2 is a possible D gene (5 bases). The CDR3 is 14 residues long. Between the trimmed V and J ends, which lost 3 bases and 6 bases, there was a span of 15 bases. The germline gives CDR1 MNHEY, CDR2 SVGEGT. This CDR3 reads CASSYQSAGGEQYF. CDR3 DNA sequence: TGTGCCAGCAGTTATCAGTCGGCCGGAGGCGAGCAGTACTTC.

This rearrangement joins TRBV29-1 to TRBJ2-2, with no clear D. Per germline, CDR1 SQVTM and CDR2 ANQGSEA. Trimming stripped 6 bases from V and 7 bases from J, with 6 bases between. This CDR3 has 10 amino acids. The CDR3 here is CSVGFGELFF. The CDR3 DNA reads TGCAGCGTCGGCTTCGGGGAGCTGTTTTTT.

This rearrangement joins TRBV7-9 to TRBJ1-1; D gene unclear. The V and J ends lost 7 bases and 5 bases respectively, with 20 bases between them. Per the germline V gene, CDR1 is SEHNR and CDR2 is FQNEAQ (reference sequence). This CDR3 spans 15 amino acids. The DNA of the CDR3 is TGTGCCAGCACCATTCCCGGCAAAGGCGGGACTGAAGCTTTCTTT. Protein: CASTIPGKGGTEAFF.

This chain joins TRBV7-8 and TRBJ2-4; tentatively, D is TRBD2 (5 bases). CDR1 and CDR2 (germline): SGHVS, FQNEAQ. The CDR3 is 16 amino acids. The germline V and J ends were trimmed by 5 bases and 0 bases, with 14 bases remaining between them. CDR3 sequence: CASSPLPRGAKNIQYF. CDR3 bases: TGTGCCAGCAGCCCCCTCCCTCGGGGAGCCAAAAACATTCAGTACTTC.